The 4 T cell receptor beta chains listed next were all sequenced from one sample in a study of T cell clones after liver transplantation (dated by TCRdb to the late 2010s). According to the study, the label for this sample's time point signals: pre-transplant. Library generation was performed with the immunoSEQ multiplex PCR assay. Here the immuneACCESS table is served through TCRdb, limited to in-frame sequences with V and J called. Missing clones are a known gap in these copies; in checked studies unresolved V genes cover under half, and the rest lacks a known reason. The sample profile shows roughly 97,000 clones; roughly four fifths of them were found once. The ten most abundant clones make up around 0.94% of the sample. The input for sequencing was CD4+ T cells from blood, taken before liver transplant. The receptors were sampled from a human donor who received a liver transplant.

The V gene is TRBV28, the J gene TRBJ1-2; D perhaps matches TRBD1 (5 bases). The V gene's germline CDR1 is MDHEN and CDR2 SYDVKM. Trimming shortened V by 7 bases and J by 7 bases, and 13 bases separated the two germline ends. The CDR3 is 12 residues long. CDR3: CASKERGGGYTF. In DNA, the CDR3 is TGTGCCAGCAAAGAGAGGGGTGGTGGCTACACCTTC.

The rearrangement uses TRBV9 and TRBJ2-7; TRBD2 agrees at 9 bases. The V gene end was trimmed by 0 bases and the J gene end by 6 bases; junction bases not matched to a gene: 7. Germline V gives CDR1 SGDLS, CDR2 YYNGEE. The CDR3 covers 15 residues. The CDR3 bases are TGTGCCAGCAGCGTAGGTCCGCGGGAGGGCAGCGAGCAGTACTTC. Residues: CASSVGPREGSEQYF.

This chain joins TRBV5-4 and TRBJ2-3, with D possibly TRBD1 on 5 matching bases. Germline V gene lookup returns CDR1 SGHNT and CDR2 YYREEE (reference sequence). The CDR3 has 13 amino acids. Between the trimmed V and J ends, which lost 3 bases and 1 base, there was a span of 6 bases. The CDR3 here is CASSSTGTDTQYF. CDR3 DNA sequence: TGTGCCAGCAGCTCGACAGGCACAGATACGCAGTATTTT.

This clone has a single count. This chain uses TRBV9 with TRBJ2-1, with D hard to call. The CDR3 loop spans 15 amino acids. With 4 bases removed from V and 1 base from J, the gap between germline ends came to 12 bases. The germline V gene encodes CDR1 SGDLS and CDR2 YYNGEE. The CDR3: CASSRDQPSYNEQFF. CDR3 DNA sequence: TGTGCCAGCAGCAGAGACCAGCCATCCTACAATGAGCAGTTCTTC.